This T cell receptor (beta chain) was obtained from a study of blood T cell repertoires in COVID-19. Here immunoSEQ multiplex PCR was the method, and the copy in TCRdb shows in-frame clones only, minus some. The sample yields 200,000 to 250,000 clones, 84% seen once. CDR1 and CDR2 (germline): MNHEY, SVGAGI. V gave up 0 bases and J gave up 5 bases, with 16 bases separating them. The CDR3 has 16 residues. This clonotype originated in a woman aged 80 or over with COVID-19, enrolled during active disease. J is TRBJ2-5 and V is TRBV6-5; D may be TRBD1 (5 bases). Sequencing was performed on peripheral blood. The CDR3 protein is CASSYSGAQTGETQYF. The CDR3 DNA is TGTGCCAGCAGTTACTCTGGGGCCCAAACCGGGGAGACCCAGTACTTC.